The 20 T cell receptor beta chains presented below share a single source sample, sequenced in a study of blood T cell repertoires in COVID-19. The repertoire was sequenced with immunoSEQ multiplex PCR; TCRdb's copy has only in-frame clones and lacks some. The table has under 200,000 clones, under 85% seen once. Sequenced input: peripheral blood. Source of these receptors: a woman aged 80 or older with acute or convalescent COVID-19.

This clone appeared a few times. The chain joins TRBV6-1 to TRBJ2-7; D unresolved. Germline loops: CDR1 MNHNS, CDR2 SASEGT. The CDR3 contains 15 residues. V was pared by 2 bases and J by 2 bases, with 13 bases between. The CDR3 reads CASSEIAQLAYEQYF. DNA of the CDR3: TGTGCCAGCAGTGAAATCGCACAGTTAGCCTACGAGCAGTACTTC.

CDR3: CASSAGTGDRQPQHF. Written as DNA, the CDR3 is TGTGCCAGCAGCGCCGGGACAGGGGATCGCCAGCCCCAGCATTTT. This chain links TRBV5-6 with TRBJ1-5, with TRBD1 matching 10 bases. This CDR3 spans 15 amino acids. CDR1 SGHDT and CDR2 YYEEEE come from the germline V gene. Trimming cost V 4 bases and J 7 bases; bases outside gene matches: 8. Full variable domain (rest looked up from reference TRBV5-6 and TRBJ1-5): DAGVTQSPTHLIKTRGQQVTLRCSPKSGHDTVSWYQQALGQGPQFIFQYYEEEERQRGNFPDRFSGHQFPNYSSELNVNALLLGDSALYLCASSAGTGDRQPQHFGDGTRLSIL.

The V call is TRBV25-1, the J call TRBJ2-3, with D possibly TRBD1 on 7 matching bases. The germline gives CDR1 MGHDK, CDR2 SYGVNS. Trimming stripped 3 bases from V and 7 bases from J, with 11 bases between. This CDR3 comprises 13 residues. CDR3 region: CASSDAGQYTQYF. The CDR3 DNA sequence: TGTGCCAGCAGTGACGCGGGACAGTATACGCAGTATTTT. The variable domain in full, completed from reference TRBV25-1 and TRBJ2-3, reads EADIYQTPRYLVIGTGKKITLECSQTMGHDKMYWYQQDPGMELHLIHYSYGVNSTEKGDLSSESTVSRIRTEHFPLTLESARPSHTSQYLCASSDAGQYTQYFGPGTRLTVL.

This chain joins TRBV15 and TRBJ1-3; 7 bases map to TRBD1. With V trimmed by 0 bases and J by 11 bases, 16 bases remained unmatched. There are 17 residues in the CDR3. Germline V lookup: CDR1 LNHNV, CDR2 YYDKDF (reference sequence). CDR3 protein: CATSRDHGGAGGKSIYF. As DNA, the CDR3 is TGTGCCACCAGCAGAGATCATGGTGGGGCAGGGGGTAAATCCATATATTTT.

The chain recombines TRBV21-1 with TRBJ2-5; whether TRBD1, the table's D call, matches the DNA was not checked. TRBV21-1 is deemed a pseudogene. CDR3 length: 15 residues. CDR3 in amino acids: CASSKTRDSKETQYF. CDR3 coding DNA: TGTGCCAGCAGCAAAACCAGGGACAGTAAAGAGACCCAGTACTTC.

This chain joins TRBV13 and TRBJ1-2, with 8 positions matching TRBD1. The length of the CDR3 is 13 residues. CDR1 PRHDT and CDR2 FYEKMQ come from the germline V gene (reference sequence). V lost 9 bases to trimming and J lost 5 bases; unmatched junction nucleotides: 8. The CDR3 sequence: CARRDRSGYGYTF. The CDR3 DNA reads TGTGCCAGGCGGGACAGGAGTGGATATGGCTACACCTTC.

The chain is built from TRBV24-1 and TRBJ1-1; 7 bases are shared with TRBD1. The CDR3 has 16 residues. V trimming: 2 bases; J trimming: 3 bases; junction bases outside the gene matches: 8. Germline CDR1 and CDR2: KGHDR and SFDVKD. The DNA for the CDR3 is TGTGCCACCAGTGATTCCCAACACAGGGGAGACACTGAAGCTTTCTTT. Its protein is CATSDSQHRGDTEAFF.

The rearrangement joins TRBV5-4 to TRBJ1-2; 11 positions agree with TRBD1. With V trimmed by 0 bases and J by 6 bases, 7 bases remained unmatched. The CDR3 spans 16 residues. Germline V gene sequence: CDR1 SGHNT, CDR2 YYREEE (reference sequence). The CDR3 nucleotides are TGTGCCAGCAGCTTGGGGACAGGGGGCCGTAGTAATGGCTACACCTTC. The encoded protein is CASSLGTGGRSNGYTF.

The CDR3 nucleotides read TGTGCCACCAGTGATTCATGGACAGGCCCAGGGGCCGGGGAGCTGTTTTTT. This sequence encodes CATSDSWTGPGAGELFF. The chain combines TRBV24-1 with TRBJ2-2, with 7 bases aligning to TRBD1. Germline V CDR1 and CDR2: KGHDR, SFDVKD. V lost 2 bases, J lost 6 bases, and 11 bases stayed unmatched. The CDR3 contains 17 residues.

This clone was observed at least ten times. The sample has other DNA sequences that encode this CDR3 too. This chain connects TRBV7-3 to TRBJ1-1; 11 positions match TRBD1. CDR1 is SGHTA, CDR2 FQGTGA, per germline. The trim removed 5 bases at V and 5 bases at J, leaving 4 bases unmatched. The CDR3 is 14 amino acids. Here the CDR3 reads CASSPGTGGTEAFF. The CDR3 bases are TGTGCCAGCAGCCCCGGGACAGGGGGGACTGAAGCTTTCTTT.

The gene calls are TRBV30 and TRBJ1-1, with a tentative D call TRBD1 (5 bases). Germline V gives CDR1 GTSNPN, CDR2 SVGIG (reference sequence). CDR3 size: 13 residues. Trimming cost V 1 base and J 5 bases, with 11 bases left between them. CDR3 DNA: TGTGCCTGGAGTGAAGGGGCAAAAACTGAAGCTTTCTTT. Translating gives CAWSEGAKTEAFF.

This chain connects TRBV3-1 (or the pseudogene TRBV3-2) to TRBJ2-2; a weak D match, TRBD2 (5 bases). V lost 6 bases, J lost 4 bases, and 18 bases lay in between. CDR3 length: 16 residues. Germline loops: CDR1 LGHDT, CDR2 YNNKEL (reference sequence). CDR3 bases: TGTGCCAGCAGGCTAGGGAACGGAGGAGGCACCGGGGAGCTGTTTTTT. Amino acids: CASRLGNGGGTGELFF.

The V call is TRBV20-1, the J call TRBJ2-1; D uncertain. V lost 3 bases to trimming and J lost 0 bases, with 9 bases between them. The CDR3 length is 14 residues. CDR1 and CDR2 from the germline V gene are DFQATT and SNEGSKA (reference sequence). The CDR3 DNA reads TGCAGTGCTAGTTCAATTTCCTCCTACAATGAGCAGTTCTTC. Amino acid sequence: CSASSISSYNEQFF.

CDR3 DNA: TGTGCCAGCAGCCCTTCGACTCGGCAAGAGACCCAGTACTTC. Translating it yields CASSPSTRQETQYF. V gene TRBV27 combines with J gene TRBJ2-5; unclear D gene. The V gene's germline CDR1 is MNHEY and CDR2 SMNVEV (reference sequence). This CDR3 has 14 amino acids. V shed 6 bases and J shed 2 bases, with 13 bases lying between them.

In this sample, this clone turned up once. The V gene is TRBV9, the J gene TRBJ1-1; the match to TRBD1 covers 9 bases. This CDR3 has 14 amino acids. CDR1 and CDR2 (germline): SGDLS, YYNGEE. V lost 4 bases and J lost 5; bases outside the gene matches: 6. The CDR3, as DNA: TGTGCCAGCAGCATACAGGGGGCGTTTACTGAAGCTTTCTTT. Translating gives CASSIQGAFTEAFF. Filled out from reference TRBV9 and TRBJ1-1, the complete variable domain reads DSGVTQTPKHLITATGQRVTLRCSPRSGDLSVYWYQQSLDQGLQFLIQYYNGEERAKGNILERFSAQQFPDLHSELNLSSLELGDSALYFCASSIQGAFTEAFFGQGTRLTVV.

This chain joins TRBV25-1 and TRBJ2-5, with TRBD1 identical over 11 bases. The CDR3 covers 17 residues. With 6 bases clipped from V and 2 bases from J, the junction kept 11 bases outside the gene matches. Germline loops: CDR1 MGHDK, CDR2 SYGVNS. The CDR3 nucleotides read TGTGCCAGCAGGGCCCCCGCTGGGACAGGGGGTCAAGAGACCCAGTACTTC. It is translated as CASRAPAGTGGQETQYF.

The rearrangement uses TRBV6-5 and TRBJ1-4; D is ambiguous. The CDR3 length is 15 residues. Germline-derived CDR1 and CDR2 are MNHEY and SVGAGI. Trimming took off 6 bases at V and 7 bases at J, with 18 bases between the two ends. The CDR3 loop is CASRAGSTRTEKLFF. The CDR3 DNA follows: TGTGCCAGCAGAGCGGGGTCCACCAGGACTGAAAAACTGTTTTTT.

This clone was detected only a few times. Other nucleotide sequences from this sample produce the same CDR3. The chain couples TRBV7-2 to TRBJ1-3, with TRBD1 identical over 8 bases. Germline lookup yields CDR1 SGHTA and CDR2 FQGNSA. The CDR3 covers 15 residues. The junction had 6 bases not matched to a gene; V was cut back by 4 bases and J by 4 bases. The CDR3 DNA is TGTGCCAGCAGCTCCGACAGGGGACCCGGAAACACCATATATTTT. This translates into CASSSDRGPGNTIYF.

This chain joins TRBV5-1 and TRBJ2-1; 8 bases map to TRBD2. V shed 4 bases and J 3 bases; nucleotides not matched to a gene: 3. Per germline, CDR1 SGHRS and CDR2 YFSETQ. The CDR3 sequence is 14 residues long. Here the CDR3 reads CASSGSGGYNEQFF. As DNA, the CDR3 is TGCGCCAGCAGCGGAAGCGGGGGCTACAATGAGCAGTTCTTC.

A single count supports this clone. The gene calls are TRBV12-3 or TRBV12-4 and TRBJ1-3; D ambiguous. The V and J ends lost 8 bases and 4 bases respectively, with 12 bases between them. CDR3 length: 13 residues. Written as DNA, the CDR3 is TGTGCCAGCGGAGGGCAGACGGGAAACACCATATATTTT. The encoded protein is CASGGQTGNTIYF.